Listed below are T cell receptor beta chains from one sample, sequenced in a study of T cells in localized non-small cell lung cancer. The assay was immunoSEQ multiplex PCR, and TCRdb's table has in-frame clones only and misses some. The sample lists 55,000 to 75,000 clones, roughly 92% seen once, with 15% to 20% in the top ten. This sample comprised peripheral blood, obtained before any cancer treatment. All receptors derive from a man aged 35-75 years with stage I lung adenocarcinoma. CDR3s include the opening cysteine and the closing phenylalanine or tryptophan. D genes are given only for firm matches. Clone size is not always given. Where it is, it says once, few, many or a class for expanded clones.

V	size	J	D	CDR3	DNA
TRBV14	-	TRBJ1-2	-	CASSQGRAPAGYTF	TGTGCCAGCAGCCAAGGACGGGCCCCGGCTGGCTACACCTTC
TRBV4-1	-	TRBJ1-5	-	CASSQGHSNQPQHF	TGCGCCAGCAGCCAAGGACATAGCAATCAGCCCCAGCATTTT
TRBV13	-	TRBJ2-1	TRBD1	CASSWGQGAGVNEQFF	TGTGCCAGCAGCTGGGGACAGGGGGCGGGGGTGAATGAGCAGTTCTTC
TRBV18	-	TRBJ2-7	TRBD1	CASSPGQGSHEQYF	TGTGCCAGCTCACCGGGACAGGGGAGCCACGAGCAGTACTTC
TRBV13	-	TRBJ1-2	TRBD1	CASSSGQDLHYGYTF	TGTGCCAGCAGCTCGGGACAGGACCTCCACTATGGCTACACCTTC
TRBV6-1	once	TRBJ1-2	-	CASSEWGPNYGYTF	TGTGCCAGCAGTGAATGGGGGCCCAACTATGGCTACACCTTC
TRBV2	-	TRBJ2-5	-	CASSDLKVFDSKETQYF	TGTGCCAGCAGTGACTTAAAGGTCTTCGATTCTAAAGAGACCCAGTACTTC
TRBV18	-	TRBJ2-1	-	CASSPPNGGYEQFF	TGTGCCAGCTCACCACCGAATGGAGGCTATGAGCAGTTCTTC
TRBV6-1	-	TRBJ1-5	-	CASTAVVFSNQPQHF	TGTGCCAGCACCGCGGTAGTCTTTAGCAATCAGCCCCAGCATTTT
TRBV7-9	-	TRBJ2-7	-	CASSLGGSGDRQYF	TGTGCCAGCAGCTTAGGTGGGTCTGGGGATCGGCAGTACTTC
TRBV27	many	TRBJ2-1	TRBD2	CASSLIAGSYNEQFF	TGTGCCAGCAGTTTAATAGCGGGCTCCTACAATGAGCAGTTCTTC
TRBV6-1	-	TRBJ2-2	-	CASHKDSFGELFF	TGTGCCAGCCACAAGGACAGTTTCGGGGAGCTGTTTTTT
TRBV4-2	few	TRBJ2-3	TRBD2	CASSQGLAGADTQYF	TGTGCCAGCAGCCAAGGGCTAGCGGGTGCAGATACGCAGTATTTT
TRBV2	-	TRBJ2-5	-	CASKQETQYF	TGTGCCAGCAAACAAGAGACCCAGTACTTC
TRBV11-2	-	TRBJ2-5	-	CASSLGVRGGGETQYF	TGTGCCAGCAGCTTAGGGGTTCGTGGGGGTGGGGAGACCCAGTACTTC
TRBV5-4	-	TRBJ2-4	-	CASSPQGSKDIQYF	TGTGCCAGCAGCCCCCAGGGATCCAAAGACATTCAGTACTTC
TRBV5-4	-	TRBJ1-2	TRBD1	CASSSDRFDGYTF	TGTGCCAGCAGCTCGGACAGGTTCGATGGCTACACCTTC
TRBV28	-	TRBJ1-5	-	CASTTQGQTVQPQHF	TGTGCCAGCACCACCCAGGGTCAGACGGTTCAGCCCCAGCATTTT
TRBV5-1	-	TRBJ1-2	TRBD1	CASSPGTARLGYTF	TGCGCCAGCAGCCCTGGGACAGCACGACTTGGCTACACCTTC
TRBV4-1	-	TRBJ1-1	-	CASSQGSGPNTEAFF	TGCGCCAGCAGCCAAGGGTCAGGACCGAACACTGAAGCTTTCTTT
TRBV18	-	TRBJ2-5	-	CASSDQETQYF	TGTGCCAGCTCAGACCAAGAGACCCAGTACTTC
TRBV19	-	TRBJ2-6	TRBD1	CASRGQGSGANVLTF	TGTGCCAGTAGGGGACAGGGGTCTGGGGCCAACGTCCTGACTTTC
TRBV7-2	-	TRBJ2-1	-	CASSPKGLFNEQFF	TGTGCCAGCAGCCCGAAGGGACTCTTCAATGAGCAGTTCTTC
TRBV5-1	once	TRBJ2-7	-	CASSSIQPDEQYF	TGCGCCAGCAGCAGCATACAGCCGGACGAGCAGTACTTC
TRBV6-1	-	TRBJ1-1	TRBD1	CASSDDRGRWNTEAFF	TGTGCCAGCAGTGACGACAGGGGGCGATGGAACACTGAAGCTTTCTTT
TRBV6-5	-	TRBJ1-5	TRBD1	CASSLGRGLSNQPQHF	TGTGCCAGCAGTTTAGGGAGGGGGCTTAGCAATCAGCCCCAGCATTTT
TRBV11-2	-	TRBJ2-7	-	CASSLGQTYEQYF	TGTGCCAGCAGCTTGGGCCAGACCTACGAGCAGTACTTC
TRBV5-4	-	TRBJ2-7	-	CASSFDSSYEQYF	TGTGCCAGCAGCTTCGACAGCTCCTACGAGCAGTACTTC
TRBV6-1	once	TRBJ2-1	TRBD2	CASSGLAGGNEQFF	TGTGCCAGCAGTGGACTAGCGGGAGGAAATGAGCAGTTCTTC
TRBV10-3	-	TRBJ1-1	-	CAAGEAFF	TGTGCCGCAGGGGAAGCTTTCTTT
TRBV28	-	TRBJ2-3	-	CASTRTSTDTQYF	TGTGCCAGCACCCGGACTAGCACAGATACGCAGTATTTT
TRBV6-5	few	TRBJ2-7	TRBD2	CASSLIAGAYEQYF	TGTGCCAGCAGTTTGATAGCGGGAGCTTACGAGCAGTACTTC
TRBV19	once	TRBJ1-1	TRBD1	CASTPLPDRAAEAFF	TGTGCCAGTACCCCCCTGCCGGACAGGGCCGCTGAAGCTTTCTTT
TRBV30	-	TRBJ1-2	-	CAWSEGPGDGYTF	TGTGCCTGGAGTGAGGGACCAGGGGATGGCTACACCTTC
TRBV14	-	TRBJ2-2	-	CASSPGRDFFSGELFF	TGTGCCAGCAGCCCGGGGCGGGACTTCTTCTCCGGGGAGCTGTTTTTT
TRBV4-2	few	TRBJ1-4	-	CASSQPTRGDEKLFF	TGTGCCAGCAGCCAACCCACAAGGGGGGATGAAAAACTGTTTTTT
TRBV6-6	-	TRBJ1-4	-	CASAKGGQGEKLFF	TGTGCCAGCGCGAAAGGGGGGCAGGGGGAAAAACTGTTTTTT
TRBV11-3	-	TRBJ2-7	TRBD2	CASSFGLAGGPQYF	TGTGCCAGCAGCTTCGGACTAGCGGGAGGGCCCCAGTACTTC